Sequencing of this T cell receptor beta chain was carried out in a study of PD-L1 blockade in urothelial cancer. Background on the study: Patients' atezolizumab regimen, 1,200 mg intravenously every 3 weeks, began in the mid-2010s. The researchers analyzed blood 3 weeks (second dose) and 6 weeks after treatment start.

Trimming removed 4 bases at V and 1 base at J, with 23 bases between. CDR1 and CDR2 (germline): MDHEN, SYDVKM. This CDR3 has 18 amino acids. For this clone: No antigen is known for it.

Spike-ins of synthetic TCR analog templates went into each PCR. Clones were sequenced by immunoSEQ multiplex PCR, and TCRdb holds only the in-frame ones, with some missing. In the table there are more than 45,000 clones, roughly 86% of which are singletons. Study-wide points: Patients with below-median pretreatment blood clonality survived longer.

The material was PBMCs, obtained around atezolizumab (anti-PD-L1) treatment. This clonotype was obtained from a man between 60 and 70 years old with urothelial cancer. The genes are TRBV28 and TRBJ2-7; weak D call: TRBD1 (7 bases). CDR3 DNA: TGTGCCAGCAGTTCCGGCCGCGGGCGGGGACAGAATTCCTACGAGCAGTACTTC. Protein: CASSSGRGRGQNSYEQYF.